The sequence of this T cell receptor (beta chain) was determined in a study of blood T cell repertoires in COVID-19. Profiling relied on immunoSEQ multiplex PCR, and the TCRdb table lists in-frame clones only, not all of them. This table holds 130,000 to 150,000 clones, around 81% found once. Trimming left V 5 bases short and J 5 bases short, with 15 bases between. Germline V lookup: CDR1 MNHEY, CDR2 SMNVEV (reference sequence). This CDR3 spans 15 amino acids. The TCR originated in a woman in her 40s with active or convalescent COVID-19. Specimen: peripheral blood. V gene TRBV27 combines with J gene TRBJ1-4; weak D call: TRBD1 (6 bases). CDR3 sequence: CASSITGPWNEKLFF. In DNA form, the CDR3 reads TGTGCCAGCAGTATAACAGGGCCCTGGAATGAAAAACTGTTTTTT.